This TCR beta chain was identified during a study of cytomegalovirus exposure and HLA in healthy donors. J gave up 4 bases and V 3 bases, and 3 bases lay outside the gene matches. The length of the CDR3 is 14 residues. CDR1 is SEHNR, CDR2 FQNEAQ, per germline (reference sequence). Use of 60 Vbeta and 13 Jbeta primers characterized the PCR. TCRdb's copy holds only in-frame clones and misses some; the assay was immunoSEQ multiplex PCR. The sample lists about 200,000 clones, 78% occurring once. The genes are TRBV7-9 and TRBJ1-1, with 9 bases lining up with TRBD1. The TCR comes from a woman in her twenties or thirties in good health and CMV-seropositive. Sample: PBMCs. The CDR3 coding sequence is TGTGCCAGCAGCTTGGGGACAGGGATCACTGAAGCTTTCTTT. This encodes CASSLGTGITEAFF.